The T cell receptor (beta chain) under discussion was sequenced for a study of cytomegalovirus exposure and HLA in healthy donors. Comment on this clone: The antigen is undetermined.

Study results and limitations: Other equally common chains were less clonally expanded than HLA-associated TCR beta chains, a later analysis showed.

The CDR3 runs to 14 residues. Germline V lookup: CDR1 SNHLY, CDR2 FYNNEI. V shed 4 bases and J 7 bases; nucleotides not matched to a gene: 9. The PCR made use of 60 Vbeta and 13 Jbeta primers. Data came from immunoSEQ multiplex PCR; TCRdb stores just in-frame clones and leaves some out. The data contain 90,000 to 130,000 clones, roughly two thirds of them singletons. Sample: PBMCs. The chain has TRBV2 and TRBJ1-2, with 7 nucleotides matching TRBD1. The sequence derives from a woman aged 25 to 39 in good health and CMV-seronegative. Here the CDR3 DNA reads TGTGCCAGCAGTGGGGCACAGGGGATGGGTGGCTACACCTTC. Its translation is CASSGAQGMGGYTF.